This TCR beta chain was sequenced during a study of T-cell memory formation after mild COVID-19. After removal of 0 bases from V and 8 bases from J, the junction contained 4 bases not matched to a gene. Germline loops: CDR1 LGHDT, CDR2 YNNKEL (reference sequence). The CDR3 is 14 residues long. TCRdb re-called the 5' RACE reads through MiXCR, storing one row per CDR3 protein. The table records about 420,000 distinct CDR3 sequences, 23% of them present only once. There are many counts of this clonotype. The clonotype originates from an adult woman who had mild COVID-19 (a few samples of this study predate the infection). Cell type and time point are not known. The rearrangement links TRBV3-1 to TRBJ2-1; 7 nucleotides align to TRBD1. What was sequenced was PBMCs or a T cell subset sorted from them (not recorded which). The DNA of the CDR3 is TGTGCCAGCAGCCAAGAAGGGACAGCCGATGAGCAGTTCTTC. This encodes CASSQEGTADEQFF.